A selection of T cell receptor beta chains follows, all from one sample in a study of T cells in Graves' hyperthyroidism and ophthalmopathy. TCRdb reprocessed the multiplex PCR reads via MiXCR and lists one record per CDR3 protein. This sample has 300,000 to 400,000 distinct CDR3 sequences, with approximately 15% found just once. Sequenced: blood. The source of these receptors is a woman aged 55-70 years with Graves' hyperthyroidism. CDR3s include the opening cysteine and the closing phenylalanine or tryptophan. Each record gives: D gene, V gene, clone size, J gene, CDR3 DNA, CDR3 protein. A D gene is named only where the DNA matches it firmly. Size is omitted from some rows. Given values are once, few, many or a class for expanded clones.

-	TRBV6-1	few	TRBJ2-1	TGTGCCAGCTACGGGACTCCCTACAATGAGCAGTTCTTC	CASYGTPYNEQFF
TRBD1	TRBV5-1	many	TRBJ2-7	TGCGCCAGCAGCAAATGGACAGGGGACAGCTACGAGCAGTACTTC	CASSKWTGDSYEQYF
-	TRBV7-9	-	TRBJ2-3	TGTGCTAGCAGCCCTAGCCAGAGGAGCGCAGATACGCAGTATTTT	CASSPSQRSADTQYF
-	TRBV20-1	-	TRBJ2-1	TGCAGTGCTCCCGGTCCGGCGGGACAATATGAGCAGTTCTTC	CSAPGPAGQYEQFF
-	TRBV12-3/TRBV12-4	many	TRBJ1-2	TGTGCCAGCAGTCGGGACGGGTTGGGGGGCTACACCTTC	CASSRDGLGGYTF
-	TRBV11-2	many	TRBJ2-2	TGTGCCAGCAGCTTGGACCGGAACACCGGGGAGCTGTTTTTT	CASSLDRNTGELFF
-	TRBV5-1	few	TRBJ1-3	TGCGCCAGCAGCTTGGGTTTAGGGACTGGAAACACCATATATTTT	CASSLGLGTGNTIYF
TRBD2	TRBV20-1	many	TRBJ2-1	TGCAGTGCTAGACCTCTAGCGGGAGCTTACAATGAGCAGTTCTTC	CSARPLAGAYNEQFF
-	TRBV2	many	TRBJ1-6	TGTGCCAGCAGTGAACCAGACGCGGGCCATAATTCACCCCTCCACTTT	CASSEPDAGHNSPLHF
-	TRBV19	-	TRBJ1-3	TGTGCCAGTTGGAATAGGGGCTCTGGAAACACCATATATTTT	CASWNRGSGNTIYF
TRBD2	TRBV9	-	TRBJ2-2	TGTGCCAGCAGCAGCGGGGTGAACACCGGGGAGCTGTTTTTT	CASSSGVNTGELFF
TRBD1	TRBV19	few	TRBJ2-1	TGTGCCAGTAGTATAGCACAGGGGGCGAATGAGCAGTTCTTC	CASSIAQGANEQFF
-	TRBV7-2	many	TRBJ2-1	TGTGCCAGCAGCCCGGCCCCTTTGGATGAGCAGTTCTTC	CASSPAPLDEQFF
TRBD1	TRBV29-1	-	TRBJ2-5	TGCAGCGGGAGACAGGGGGTTGAGACCCAGTACTTC	CSGRQGVETQYF
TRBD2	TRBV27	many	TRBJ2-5	TGTGCCAGCTGCGCCCGACTAGCGGGAGGGCCGTGGGAGACCCAGTACTTC	CASCARLAGGPWETQYF
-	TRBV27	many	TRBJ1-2	TGTGCCAGCAGAAGTTCAGGGACCTATGGCTACACCTTC	CASRSSGTYGYTF
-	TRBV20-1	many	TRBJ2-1	TGCAGTGCTCTCGCGGCCGGGACCGCCCTTGGGGATGAGCAGTTCTTC	CSALAAGTALGDEQFF
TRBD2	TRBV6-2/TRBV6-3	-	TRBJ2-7	TGTGCCAGCAGTTACTCGAGCGGGGGCCCCTACGAGCAGTACTTC	CASSYSSGGPYEQYF
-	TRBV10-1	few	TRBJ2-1	TGCGCCAGCAGTGAGGGGGGTACAGAGCAGTTCTTC	CASSEGGTEQFF
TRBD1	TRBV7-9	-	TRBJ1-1	TGTGCCAGCAGATTTCCGCCGGGACAGGGGTTAACTGAAGCTTTCTTT	CASRFPPGQGLTEAFF
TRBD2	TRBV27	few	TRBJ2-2	TGTGCCAGCAGTTTATCGGCGGGGACTAGCGGGAACACCGGGGAGCTGTTTTTT	CASSLSAGTSGNTGELFF
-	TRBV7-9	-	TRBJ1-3	TGTGCCAGCAGCTTCGGATCTAACTCTGGAAACACCATATATTTT	CASSFGSNSGNTIYF
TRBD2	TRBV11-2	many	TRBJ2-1	TGTGCCAGCAGCTTAATAGGATTAGCGGGGGACAATGAGCAGTTCTTC	CASSLIGLAGDNEQFF
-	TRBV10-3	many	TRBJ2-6	TGTGCCATCAGCTCCGGGACGCCCTCTGGGGCCAACGTCCTGACTTTC	CAISSGTPSGANVLTF
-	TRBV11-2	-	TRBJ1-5	TGTGCCAGCAGTCACGAGAATCAGCCCCAGCATTTT	CASSHENQPQHF
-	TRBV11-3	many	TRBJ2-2	TGTGCCAGCAGCTTAGGACCCAGAGGGACCGGGGAGCTGTTTTTT	CASSLGPRGTGELFF
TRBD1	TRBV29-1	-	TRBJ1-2	TGCAGCGTTGATTCCTGGACAGGGGTTTCTGGCTACACCTTC	CSVDSWTGVSGYTF
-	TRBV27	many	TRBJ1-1	TGTGCCAGCAGTTTACGCAGGGTGGCCACTGAAGCTTTCTTT	CASSLRRVATEAFF
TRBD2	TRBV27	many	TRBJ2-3	TGTGCCAGCAGTCCTGTCCCGGGACTAGCGGGAGCCCCCGGGGATACGCAGTATTTT	CASSPVPGLAGAPGDTQYF
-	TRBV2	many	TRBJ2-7	TGTGCCAGCAGTGACCAATCTAGCTCCTACGAGCAGTACTTC	CASSDQSSSYEQYF
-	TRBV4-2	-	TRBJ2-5	TGTGCCAGCAGCCAGATTGGGCAGGGACAAGAGACCCAGTACTTC	CASSQIGQGQETQYF
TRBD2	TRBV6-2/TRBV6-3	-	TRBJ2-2	TGTGCCAGCACCCTCGAAGGCGGGAGGGCGGTACGGAATGCCGGGGAGCTGTTTTTT	CASTLEGGRAVRNAGELFF
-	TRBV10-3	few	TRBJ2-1	TGTGCCATCAGTGCCGGGACCGACTCCTACAATGAGCAGTTCTTC	CAISAGTDSYNEQFF
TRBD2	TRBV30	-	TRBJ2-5	TGTGCCTGGAAGGGACTAGCGGGAGAGACCCAGTACTTC	CAWKGLAGETQYF
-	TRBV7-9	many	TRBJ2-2	TGTGCCAGCAGCTTAACAGGCGACACCGGGGAGCTGTTTTTT	CASSLTGDTGELFF
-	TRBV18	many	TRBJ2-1	TGTGCCAGCTCACCACGGGACACCCGCCAGCAGTTCTTC	CASSPRDTRQQFF
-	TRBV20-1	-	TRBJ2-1	TGCAGTGCTCCAGGGGGGGAGGGCTCCTACAATGAGCAGTTCTTC	CSAPGGEGSYNEQFF
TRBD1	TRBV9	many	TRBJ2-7	TGTGCCAGCAGCTCTCGACAGGGCGATTTCAACGAGCAGTACTTC	CASSSRQGDFNEQYF
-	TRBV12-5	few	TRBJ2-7	TGTGCTAGTGCCTTGGGGGACTCCTACGAGCAGTACTTC	CASALGDSYEQYF
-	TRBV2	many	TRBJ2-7	TGTGCCAGCAGTGAATACGAGGGGGACGAGCAGTACTTC	CASSEYEGDEQYF
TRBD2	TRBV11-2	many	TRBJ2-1	TGTGCCAGCAGCTTAGATCGTAGCGGGATATACAATGAGCAGTTCTTC	CASSLDRSGIYNEQFF
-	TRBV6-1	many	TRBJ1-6	TGTGCCAGCAGGGCGGGGAGGAGTAATTCACCCCTCCACTTT	CASRAGRSNSPLHF
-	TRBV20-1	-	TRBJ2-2	TGCAGTGCTAATGACCAGAAGAAGGGGAACACCGGGGAGCTGTTTTTT	CSANDQKKGNTGELFF
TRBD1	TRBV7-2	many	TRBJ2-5	TGTGCCAGCAGCTCCACAGGGGTCCAAGAGACCCAGTACTTC	CASSSTGVQETQYF
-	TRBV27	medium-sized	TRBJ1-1	TGTGCCAGCAGTTTGGACCCCGAGGACACTGAAGCTTTCTTT	CASSLDPEDTEAFF
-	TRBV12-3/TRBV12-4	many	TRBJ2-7	TGTGCCAGCGCGTGGTTGGGATACGAGCAGTACTTC	CASAWLGYEQYF
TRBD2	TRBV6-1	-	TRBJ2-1	TGTGCCAGCAGTACCCCGGTGGAAGCGGGAGAGTTCTTC	CASSTPVEAGEFF
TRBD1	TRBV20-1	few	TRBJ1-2	TGCAGTGCTTCGTTAGACAGGGAGGGTCACGGCTACACCTTC	CSASLDREGHGYTF
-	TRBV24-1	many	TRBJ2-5	TGTGCCACCAGTGATTCTGGCCAGGGGAGTTTCCTAGAGACCCAGTACTTC	CATSDSGQGSFLETQYF
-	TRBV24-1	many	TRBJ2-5	TGTGCCACCAGTGATACTGGGAAGGGAGAGACCCAGTACTTC	CATSDTGKGETQYF
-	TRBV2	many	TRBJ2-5	TGTGCCAGCAGAGGCGTCTCCGGGAACTTGGCCCAGTACTTC	CASRGVSGNLAQYF